The sequence of this T cell receptor beta chain was determined in a study of blood T cells in healthy people across ages. As for the study in general: Per two T cells, template switching captured roughly one barcoded beta molecule.

Germline CDR1 reads SQVTM; CDR2 reads ANQGSEA. The CDR3 runs 15 residues. Notes on this clonotype: Possible read error: a much larger clone is one base away.

Using a J-beta primer mix together with a sample-barcoded 5' primer, a second PCR was run for about 7 to 12 cycles. TCRdb independently ran MiXCR on the 5' RACE reads; one entry per CDR3 protein. The sample has around 710,000 distinct CDR3 sequences; roughly 43% are singletons. Sequencing was performed on blood. The clonotype comes from a woman aged 55-70 years in good health. The chain employs TRBV29-1 and TRBJ2-1; D remains unclear. The CDR3 region is CSGARVANSYDEQFF. In DNA, the CDR3 is TGCAGCGGGGCCCGAGTGGCCAACTCCTACGATGAGCAGTTCTTC.